A selection of T cell receptor beta chains follows, all from one sample in a study of shared clonotypes between healthy human individuals. Profiling relied on immunoSEQ multiplex PCR, and the TCRdb table lists in-frame clones only, not all of them. The sample has hundreds of thousands of clones, 79% seen once; the top ten hold around 14%. Sequencing used PBMCs. Receptors originate from a woman in her 40s in good health. Some clones in this sample may be carry-over from other donors' samples. Each CDR3 is given with its conserved first and last residue. The D gene is left open where the match is weak. Size is stated for part of the rows, as once, few or many counts, or as a class when the clone is expanded.

D	V	size	J	DNA	CDR3
.	TRBV6-5	.	TRBJ2-2	TGTGCCAGCAGTTATTGGCAGGGTTTCACCGGGGAGCTGTTTTTT	CASSYWQGFTGELFF
.	TRBV7-2	.	TRBJ1-2	TGTGCCAGCACCTCCCTCGGGCCCTATGGCTACACCTTC	CASTSLGPYGYTF
.	TRBV6-4	.	TRBJ2-7	TGTGCCAGCAGTGACTCTGCGGAATACTACGAGCAGTACTTC	CASSDSAEYYEQYF
.	TRBV4-1	.	TRBJ2-7	TGCGCCAGCAGCCAAACCGAAGGACGGATCTACGAGCAGTACTTC	CASSQTEGRIYEQYF
.	TRBV6-1	.	TRBJ1-1	TGTGCCAGCAGCCAACCCGGTGGGGCAAACACTGAAGCTTTCTTT	CASSQPGGANTEAFF
TRBD1	TRBV30	.	TRBJ1-6	TGTGCCTGCCCCGGACAGGGGGCCGATAGTTCACCCCTCCACTTT	CACPGQGADSSPLHF
.	TRBV5-1	.	TRBJ2-7	TGCGCCAGCAGCTTGGATGGGACTCCGGCCTACGAGCAGTACTTC	CASSLDGTPAYEQYF
TRBD1	TRBV4-2	.	TRBJ1-2	TGTGCCAGCAGCCAAGACAGGGGGCCAAGTGGGAATGGCTACACCTTC	CASSQDRGPSGNGYTF
.	TRBV20-1	.	TRBJ2-3	TGCAGTGGGGCGGCCGCAGATACGCAGTATTTT	CSGAAADTQYF
TRBD1	TRBV16	.	TRBJ2-7	TGTGCCAGCAGCCAATCATGGGACAGCCACCTACGGCTCTCCTACGAGCAGTACTTC	CASSQSWDSHLRLSYEQYF
.	TRBV25-1	.	TRBJ1-2	TGTGCCAGCAGTGACCCAGGTGGGCTCTATGGCTACACCTTC	CASSDPGGLYGYTF
.	TRBV27	.	TRBJ2-3	TGTGCCACCCTGCGACCGGCCACAGATACGCAGTATTTT	CATLRPATDTQYF
TRBD1	TRBV28	many	TRBJ1-5	TGTGCCAGCAGTAGTCCGGGACAGGGGGTCAATCAGCCCCAGCATTTT	CASSSPGQGVNQPQHF
.	TRBV10-2	.	TRBJ1-2	TGCGCCAGCAGTGAACAGGGCTATGGCTACACCTTC	CASSEQGYGYTF
.	TRBV19	.	TRBJ2-1	TGTGCCAGTAGTATAATTCCCTACAATGAGCAGTTCTTC	CASSIIPYNEQFF
.	TRBV6-1	.	TRBJ2-5	TGTGCCAGCACCTGGGGTCGGGAGACCCAGTACTTC	CASTWGRETQYF
TRBD1	TRBV6-1	once	TRBJ2-5	TGTGCCAGCAGCTTGGACAGGACCCGAGGGGAGACCCAGTACTTC	CASSLDRTRGETQYF
TRBD2	TRBV27	.	TRBJ2-3	TGTGCCAGCAGCATTAGCGGGTCCACAGATACGCAGTATTTT	CASSISGSTDTQYF
.	TRBV28	.	TRBJ2-3	TGTGCCAGCAGTTTTCCGCATCGGACAGATACGCAGTATTTT	CASSFPHRTDTQYF
TRBD2	TRBV7-2	once	TRBJ2-7	TGTGCCAGCAGCTTAGGGCTAGCGGAGTCAGGCGGATCGCAGTACTTC	CASSLGLAESGGSQYF
.	TRBV30	.	TRBJ2-1	TGTGCCTGGAGTGTACCCCCGACTAGAAATGAGCAGTTCTTC	CAWSVPPTRNEQFF
.	TRBV20-1	.	TRBJ2-1	TGCAGTCCACCTACCCCCTTAGGGCAGTTCTTC	CSPPTPLGQFF
.	TRBV19	few	TRBJ2-1	TGTGCCAGTGGGATAGCGTACAATGAGCAGTTCTTC	CASGIAYNEQFF
TRBD1	TRBV9	.	TRBJ2-2	TGTGCCAGCAGCTCCCGGACAGGGAGTACCGGGGAGCTGTTTTTT	CASSSRTGSTGELFF
.	TRBV6-1	.	TRBJ2-7	TGTGCCAGCAACGGGAGATATTCCTACGAGCAGTACTTC	CASNGRYSYEQYF
.	TRBV14	.	TRBJ2-7	TGTGCCAGCAGCCAAGTGAACACCTTCTACGAGCAGTACTTC	CASSQVNTFYEQYF
.	TRBV7-9	once	TRBJ2-1	TGTGCCAGCACAAACGCCTTGGATGAGCAGTTCTTC	CASTNALDEQFF
TRBD1	TRBV7-9	.	TRBJ2-5	TGTGCCAGCAGCGCAGGACAGGGTGTAGGGGAGACCCAGTACTTC	CASSAGQGVGETQYF
.	TRBV7-3	.	TRBJ2-3	TGTGCCAGCAGCTTAACAGGGGTTAGCACAGATACGCAGTATTTT	CASSLTGVSTDTQYF
.	TRBV5-6	.	TRBJ1-5	TGTGCCAGCAGCGCAGCGGACCAGGGGAATCAGCCCCAGCATTTT	CASSAADQGNQPQHF
.	TRBV18	.	TRBJ2-5	TGTGCCAGCTCACCGAACGGGGTCCGTGAAGGGACCCAGTACTTC	CASSPNGVREGTQYF
.	TRBV2	.	TRBJ2-5	TGTGCCAGCAGCGACGTGGGGGCAGGTAGAGAGACCCAGTACTTC	CASSDVGAGRETQYF
TRBD1	TRBV11-2	.	TRBJ2-5	TGTGCCAGCAGCTTCAGACAGGGGACGGCGACCCAGTACTTC	CASSFRQGTATQYF
TRBD1	TRBV29-1	.	TRBJ1-1	TGCAGCGCCTACACAGGGACAGAGAACACTGAAGCTTTCTTT	CSAYTGTENTEAFF
.	TRBV10-3	once	TRBJ2-5	TGTGCCATCAGTGACGGGGAGTGGGGGCTCCAAGAGACCCAGTACTTC	CAISDGEWGLQETQYF
TRBD2	TRBV19	.	TRBJ2-7	TGTGCCAGTAGTCGCCTCGGACTAGCGGGTGCTTTCGAAACCTACGAGCAGTACTTC	CASSRLGLAGAFETYEQYF
TRBD2	TRBV19	.	TRBJ2-7	TGTGCCAGTAGTATGGGCCTAGCGGGCTACGAGCAGTACTTC	CASSMGLAGYEQYF
.	TRBV5-8	.	TRBJ1-5	TGTGCCAGCAGCCCCCTGAAGGGAGGGGGGTATAGCAATCAGCCCCAGCATTTT	CASSPLKGGGYSNQPQHF
.	TRBV4-2	once	TRBJ2-1	TGTGCCAGCAGCCAAGTCCCTGGGCTAGCAGGGAATGAGCAGTTCTTC	CASSQVPGLAGNEQFF
TRBD2	TRBV7-3	.	TRBJ2-1	TGTGCCAGCAGCTTAGGGGGCGTGACTAGCGGGAGTCGGCAGTTCTTC	CASSLGGVTSGSRQFF
.	TRBV5-6	.	TRBJ2-7	TGTGCCAGCAGCTTGTTGGTTTCCTACGAGCAGTACTTC	CASSLLVSYEQYF
.	TRBV7-9	once	TRBJ2-1	TGTGCCAGCAGCTTAGCGACTAGTTACAATGAGCAGTTCTTC	CASSLATSYNEQFF
.	TRBV18	once	TRBJ1-2	TGTGCCAGCTCACCCCTCAGGGTCGAAGGCTACACCTTC	CASSPLRVEGYTF
.	TRBV20-1	.	TRBJ2-3	TGCAGTGCCGGGACCGGTGATACGCAGTATTTT	CSAGTGDTQYF
TRBD1	TRBV23-1	few	TRBJ1-4	TGCGCCAGCAGTCAGCCTCCGGGACAGGGTGAATCTGCAACTAATGAAAAACTGTTTTTT	CASSQPPGQGESATNEKLFF
TRBD1	TRBV5-1	medium-sized	TRBJ1-2	TGCGCCAGCAGCCCGCGGGACAGAAACTATGGCTACACCTTC	CASSPRDRNYGYTF
.	TRBV11-2	.	TRBJ1-1	TGTGCCAGCAGCTCTACCCGGACTGGGAACACTGAAGCTTTCTTT	CASSSTRTGNTEAFF
TRBD2	TRBV10-3	once	TRBJ2-2	TGTGCCATCAGTGAGATAGCGGGAGACACCGGGGAGCTGTTTTTT	CAISEIAGDTGELFF